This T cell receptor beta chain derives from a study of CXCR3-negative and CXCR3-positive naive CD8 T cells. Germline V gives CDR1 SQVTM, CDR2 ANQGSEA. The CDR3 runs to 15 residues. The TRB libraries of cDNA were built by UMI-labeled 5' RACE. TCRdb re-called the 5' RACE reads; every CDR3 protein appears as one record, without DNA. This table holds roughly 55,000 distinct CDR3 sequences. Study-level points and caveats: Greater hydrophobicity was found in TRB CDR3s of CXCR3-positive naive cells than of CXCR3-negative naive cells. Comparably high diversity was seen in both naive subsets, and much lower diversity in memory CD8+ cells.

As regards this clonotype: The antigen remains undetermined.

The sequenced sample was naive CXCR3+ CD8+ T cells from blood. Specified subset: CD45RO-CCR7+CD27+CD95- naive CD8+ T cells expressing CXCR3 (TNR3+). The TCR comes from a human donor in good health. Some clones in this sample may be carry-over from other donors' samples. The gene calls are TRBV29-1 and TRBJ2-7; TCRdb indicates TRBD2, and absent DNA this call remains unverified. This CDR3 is CSVRGAGGQGYEQYF.